Below are 31 T cell receptor beta chains sequenced from a single sample in a study of cytomegalovirus exposure and HLA in healthy donors. The PCR used 60 Vbeta and 13 Jbeta primers. The table came from immunoSEQ multiplex PCR; TCRdb's copy has only in-frame clones and leaves some out. The sample contains around 190,000 clones, around 80% of which appear only once. The source material was PBMCs. The receptor set was obtained from a girl aged 2 to 10 in good health and CMV-seropositive.

The chain couples TRBV5-1 to TRBJ2-7; 9 bases fit TRBD2. V shed 7 bases, J shed 6 bases, and the junction held 11 bases outside the gene matches. This CDR3 spans 14 amino acids. Germline values: CDR1 SGHRS, CDR2 YFSETQ. Here the CDR3 reads CASGEGLAYSEQYF. In DNA form, the CDR3 reads TGCGCCAGCGGGGAGGGACTAGCCTACTCCGAGCAGTACTTC.

This chain links TRBV5-1 with TRBJ1-1; 12 bases line up with TRBD1. The CDR3 consists of 15 residues. Germline V gene lookup returns CDR1 SGHRS and CDR2 YFSETQ. The V segment lost 3 bases and the J segment 10 bases; nucleotides outside the gene matches: 10. Written as DNA, the CDR3 is TGCGCCAGCAGCTCCGGGACAGGGGGCTCCCTGGGAGCTTTCTTT. Translated, it gives CASSSGTGGSLGAFF.

This rearrangement joins TRBV6-1 to TRBJ2-7; TRBD2 might be the D (6 bases). CDR1 and CDR2 from the germline V gene are MNHNS and SASEGT. The V and J ends lost 5 bases and 0 bases respectively, with 14 bases between them. This CDR3 has 15 residues. The CDR3 nucleotides read TGTGCCAGCAGTACGGGGACTTCAAGCTCCTACGAGCAGTACTTC. It is translated as CASSTGTSSSYEQYF.

The chain has TRBV27 and TRBJ1-6; D is possibly TRBD1 (5 bases). The V end was cut by 5 bases, the J end by 9 bases, with 17 bases between. Germline CDR1 reads MNHEY; CDR2 reads SMNVEV (reference sequence). This CDR3 has 15 residues. In DNA, the CDR3 is TGTGCCAGCAGTCCCGGTAGACAGAGTGGTTCACCCCTCCACTTT. Translating it yields CASSPGRQSGSPLHF.

The CDR3 region has the DNA TGTGCCAGCCCTGCATTGAGGTCCTTGAACACTGAAGCTTTCTTT. Its translation is CASPALRSLNTEAFF. This chain joins TRBV5-4 and TRBJ1-1; D is unclear. Germline V gives CDR1 SGHNT, CDR2 YYREEE (reference sequence). V was pared by 7 bases and J by 0 bases, with 16 bases between. The CDR3 totals 15 residues.

This rearrangement joins TRBV7-3 to TRBJ2-6; D might be TRBD1 (8 bases). The V end lost 5 bases, the J end lost 0 bases, and 23 bases lay between the germline ends. This CDR3 comprises 20 residues. Germline V gene sequence: CDR1 SGHTA, CDR2 FQGTGA. The CDR3 DNA reads as TGTGCCAGCAGCAGCATACAGGGGGGGGTTGGGTACTCTGGGGCCAACGTCCTGACTTTC. Translation: CASSSIQGGVGYSGANVLTF.

The chain joins TRBV28 to TRBJ2-1, with 7 positions matching TRBD2. The ends lost 2 bases at V and 8 bases at J; junction bases unmatched: 6. Germline CDR1 MDHEN, CDR2 SYDVKM. The CDR3 consists of 14 residues. The chain's CDR3 is CASSLVLATHEQFF. CDR3 sequence (DNA): TGTGCCAGCAGTTTAGTACTAGCGACGCATGAGCAGTTCTTC.

The CDR3 is CARSLSGNTEAFF. DNA of the CDR3: TGTGCCAGAAGCTTGTCAGGTAACACTGAAGCTTTCTTT. The chain recombines TRBV5-3 with TRBJ1-1; D gene ambiguous. TRBV5-3 is designated an ORF whose function remains uncertain. The CDR3 has 13 amino acids. V lost 1 base, J lost 2 bases, and 6 bases lay in between.

V is TRBV7-8 and J is TRBJ1-4, with D hard to call. Germline V CDR1 and CDR2: SGHVS, FQNEAQ. This CDR3 contains 15 residues. Trimming removed 3 bases at V and 0 bases at J, with 8 bases between. The CDR3 region has the DNA TGTGCCAGCAGCTTTTCCCCGGCAACTAATGAAAAACTGTTTTTT. This encodes CASSFSPATNEKLFF.

The chain has TRBV5-4 and TRBJ2-1; TRBD1 matches 10 bases. The V gene's germline CDR1 is SGHNT and CDR2 YYREEE (reference sequence). The CDR3 consists of 15 residues. V dropped 7 bases and J dropped 2; count of bases not matched to a gene: 6. CDR3 DNA: TGTGCCAGCGCGGGACAGGGGAAAACCTACAATGAGCAGTTCTTC. Amino acid sequence: CASAGQGKTYNEQFF.

The chain recombines TRBV29-1 with TRBJ2-5; perhaps TRBD2 as D (6 bases). V gave up 5 bases and J gave up 4 bases, with 14 bases separating them. CDR1 is SQVTM and CDR2 is ANQGSEA in the germline V gene. There are 13 residues in the CDR3. CDR3 sequence (DNA): TGCAGCGTTTCTAAGGGGCGGGGAGAGACCCAGTACTTC. This encodes CSVSKGRGETQYF.

In its sample, this clone was seen a few times. The V and J genes are TRBV5-1 and TRBJ2-2; 7 positions agree with TRBD2. Germline V gene lookup returns CDR1 SGHRS and CDR2 YFSETQ. This CDR3 has 15 residues. The ends lost 2 bases at V and 4 bases at J; junction bases unmatched: 5. Written as DNA, the CDR3 is TGCGCCAGCAGCTTCCTGGAGCGGGGCACCGGGGAGCTGTTTTTT. This translates into CASSFLERGTGELFF.

V and J are TRBV5-1 and TRBJ1-2; no firm D call. Germline CDR1 reads SGHRS; CDR2 reads YFSETQ. This CDR3 is built from 14 residues. Trimming shortened V by 4 bases and J by 4 bases, and 14 bases separated the two germline ends. The CDR3 is CASSPGPQSYGYTF. The CDR3 nucleotides are TGCGCCAGCAGCCCGGGTCCGCAGAGCTATGGCTACACCTTC.

V and J are TRBV27 and TRBJ2-1; tentative D call: TRBD2 (5 bases). Germline V lookup: CDR1 MNHEY, CDR2 SMNVEV (reference sequence). The CDR3 totals 13 residues. Trimming took off 2 bases at V and 12 bases at J, with 14 bases between the two ends. The CDR3 loop is CASSLKSSWRQFF. Written as DNA, the CDR3 is TGTGCCAGCAGTTTAAAGTCTAGCTGGAGGCAGTTCTTC.

This clone was detected only once. This rearrangement joins TRBV2 to TRBJ2-3; tentative D call: TRBD1 (6 bases). The CDR3 has 14 amino acids. Trimming removed 1 base at V and 5 bases at J, with 10 bases between. Germline lookup yields CDR1 SNHLY and CDR2 FYNNEI. In DNA form, the CDR3 reads TGTGCCAGCAGTGAAGAGGGGGTGGGAGATACGCAGTATTTT. Translation gives CASSEEGVGDTQYF.

The V call is TRBV11-2, the J call TRBJ2-7, with 9 positions matching TRBD2. The V gene end was trimmed by 2 bases and the J gene end by 1 base; junction bases not matched to a gene: 9. This CDR3 contains 17 residues. The V gene's germline CDR1 is SGHAT and CDR2 FQNNGV. CDR3 loop: CASSLIAGTSLSYEQYF. For the CDR3, the DNA is TGTGCCAGCAGCTTAATTGCTGGGACTAGCTTATCCTACGAGCAGTACTTC.

V gene TRBV4-1 combines with J gene TRBJ1-1, with a possible D match to TRBD1 (6 bases). This CDR3 region has 14 residues. V gave up 3 bases and J gave up 6 bases, with 14 bases separating them. Germline-derived CDR1 and CDR2 are MGHRA and YSYEKL. The CDR3 sequence is CASSQEPWTAEAFF. As DNA, the CDR3 is TGCGCCAGCAGCCAGGAACCTTGGACAGCTGAAGCTTTCTTT.

The chain links TRBV30 to TRBJ1-4; the D gene is possibly TRBD1 (6 bases). The CDR3 has 14 amino acids. Trimming shortened V by 4 bases and J by 4 bases, and 13 bases separated the two germline ends. Looked up from germline, CDR1 is GTSNPN and CDR2 is SVGIG (reference sequence). DNA for the CDR3: TGTGCCTGGAACTCACAGGGCCTTAATGAAAAACTGTTTTTT. Translating it yields CAWNSQGLNEKLFF.

The chain carries TRBV9 and TRBJ1-3, with D possibly TRBD1 on 6 matching bases. Germline V CDR1 and CDR2: SGDLS, YYNGEE. Deletions cut 2 bases from V and 4 bases from J, with 10 bases between. This CDR3 contains 14 residues. The CDR3: CASSVQGTGNTIYF. In DNA, the CDR3 is TGTGCCAGCAGCGTTCAGGGGACAGGAAACACCATATATTTT.

V and J are TRBV11-3 and TRBJ2-3; 7 bases are shared with TRBD2. Germline V gene lookup returns CDR1 SGHNT and CDR2 YENEEA. Losses at the gene ends were 5 bases for V and 1 base for J; bases not matched to a gene: 0. The CDR3 is made up of 13 amino acids. CDR3 coding DNA: TGTGCCAGCAGCAGCGGGGGCACAGATACGCAGTATTTT. Its translation is CASSSGGTDTQYF. The full variable domain, in which reference TRBV11-3 and TRBJ2-3 provide the parts outside the CDR3, is EAGVVQSPRYKIIEKKQPVAFWCNPISGHNTLYWYLQNLGQGPELLIRYENEEAVDDSQLPKDRFSAERLKGVDSTLKIQPAELGDSAVYLCASSSGGTDTQYFGPGTRLTVL.

This sequence joins TRBV6-5 and TRBJ1-4; 8 nucleotides match TRBD1. The V segment lost 6 bases and the J segment 13 bases; nucleotides outside the gene matches: 16. CDR3 length: 15 amino acids. In germline, CDR1 is MNHEY, CDR2 SVGAGI. In DNA, the CDR3 is TGTGCCAGCAGCCCCGTTTCGGCAGGGGGCGAAGGACTGTTTTTT. Protein sequence: CASSPVSAGGEGLFF.

This clone showed up just once. The chain employs TRBV6-5 and TRBJ1-6, with unresolved D. CDR3 length equals 14 residues. CDR1 and CDR2 (germline): MNHEY, SVGAGI. V shed 0 bases and J shed 7 bases, with 7 bases lying between them. DNA of the CDR3: TGTGCCAGCAGTTACTCACAGCCCAATTCACCCCTCCACTTT. Protein product: CASSYSQPNSPLHF.

This chain connects TRBV5-4 to TRBJ2-7; tentatively, D is TRBD2 (6 bases). The germline CDR1 and CDR2 sequences are SGHNT and YYREEE (reference sequence). This CDR3 is built from 14 residues. Trimming cost V 3 bases and J 1 base, with 11 bases left between them. CDR3 sequence reads: CASSSPGLSYEQYF. DNA for the CDR3: TGTGCCAGCAGCTCCCCGGGACTGTCCTACGAGCAGTACTTC. Full variable domain (rest looked up from reference TRBV5-4 and TRBJ2-7): ETGVTQSPTHLIKTRGQQVTLRCSSQSGHNTVSWYQQALGQGPQFIFQYYREEENGRGNFPPRFSGLQFPNYSSELNVNALELDDSALYLCASSSPGLSYEQYFGPGTRLTVT.

The V and J genes are TRBV4-1 and TRBJ1-3, with a weak D call TRBD1 (6 bases). The length of the CDR3 is 15 residues. Trimming took off 3 bases at V and 4 bases at J, with 13 bases between the two ends. Germline lookup yields CDR1 MGHRA and CDR2 YSYEKL. The chain's CDR3 is CASSHVQGLGNTIYF. CDR3 bases: TGCGCCAGCAGCCACGTACAGGGTCTGGGAAACACCATATATTTT.

V usage is TRBV6-1 and J usage is TRBJ2-1, with TRBD2 matching 10 bases. J gave up 8 bases and V 6 bases, and 10 bases lay outside the gene matches. The CDR3 sequence is 15 residues long. The germline V gene has CDR1 MNHNS and CDR2 SASEGT. In nucleotides, the CDR3 is TGTGCCAGCAGCATCGCTAGCGGGAGTTACGATGAGCAGTTCTTC. As protein: CASSIASGSYDEQFF.

In this sample, this clone turned up once. The chain is built from TRBV5-8 and TRBJ1-3; D is ambiguous. Deletions cut 2 bases from V and 1 base from J, with 10 bases between. The germline V gene encodes CDR1 SGHTS and CDR2 YDEGEE. This CDR3 has 15 amino acids. The chain's CDR3 is CASSLAFGSGNTIYF. CDR3 nucleotides: TGTGCCAGCAGCTTAGCGTTTGGGTCTGGAAACACCATATATTTT.

The rearrangement links TRBV2 to TRBJ2-5; possibly TRBD1 for D (5 bases). The CDR3 extends over 14 amino acids. The V gene lost 1 base and the J gene lost 2 bases, with 8 bases spanning the gap. Germline V gene data show CDR1 as SNHLY and CDR2 as FYNNEI. CDR3 sequence reads: CASSEGGLQETQYF. DNA for the CDR3: TGTGCCAGCAGTGAAGGGGGCCTACAAGAGACCCAGTACTTC.

The rearrangement uses TRBV2 and TRBJ1-2; unclear D gene. Germline loops: CDR1 SNHLY, CDR2 FYNNEI. The ends were cut back, 4 bases at V and 8 bases at J, with 14 bases in the middle. The CDR3 runs 13 residues. CDR3 nucleotides: TGTGCCAGCAGTGGTCCCAACGGGATGGGCTACACCTTC. This sequence encodes CASSGPNGMGYTF.

In DNA, the CDR3 is TGTGCCAGCAGCACAGTATCAAGCAATCAGCCCCAGCATTTT. Protein product: CASSTVSSNQPQHF. The chain is built from TRBV2 and TRBJ1-5; D is ambiguous. The CDR3 runs to 14 residues. Trimming left V 6 bases short and J 1 base short, with 10 bases between. Germline V gene data show CDR1 as SNHLY and CDR2 as FYNNEI.

The rearrangement links TRBV30 to TRBJ1-6; D is ambiguous. CDR3 length: 15 amino acids. V was shortened by 3 bases and J by 2 bases, with 11 bases between the two germline ends. CDR1 and CDR2 (germline): GTSNPN, SVGIG (reference sequence). Here the CDR3 DNA reads TGTGCCTGGAGACCGGAGTACCCCTATAATTCACCCCTCCACTTT. Its translation is CAWRPEYPYNSPLHF. Full variable domain (remainder filled in from reference TRBV30 and TRBJ1-6): SQTIHQWPATLVQPVGSPLSLECTVEGTSNPNLYWYRQAAGRGLQLLFYSVGIGQISSEVPQNLSASRPQDRQFILSSKKLLLSDSGFYLCAWRPEYPYNSPLHFGNGTRLTVT.

This clone was seen a single time. V gene TRBV5-4 combines with J gene TRBJ2-2, with D hard to call. The germline gives CDR1 SGHNT, CDR2 YYREEE (reference sequence). This CDR3 has 12 amino acids. V was clipped by 1 base and J by 5 bases, with 3 bases between them. The CDR3 sequence: CASSLSTGELFF. The CDR3 DNA sequence: TGTGCCAGCAGCTTGTCTACCGGGGAGCTGTTTTTT.